This T cell receptor beta chain was sequenced for a study of T cell responses to AZD1222 COVID-19 vaccine. TCRdb's copy holds only in-frame clones and misses some; the assay was immunoSEQ multiplex PCR. The data show roughly 130,000 clones, with approximately 88% seen just once and 15% to 20% held by the top ten. Sequenced material: peripheral blood, taken on day 0 of MenACWY control vaccination. The sequence derives from an adult in good health.

The CDR3 is CAVRRANEKLFF. The CDR3 region has the DNA TGTGCCGTGAGGAGAGCTAATGAAAAACTGTTTTTT. J is TRBJ1-4 and V is TRBV5-4; no reliable D call. The germline V gene encodes CDR1 SGHNT and CDR2 YYREEE (reference sequence). The V end was cut by 10 bases, the J end by 3 bases, with 10 bases between. The CDR3 runs 12 residues.